These 2 T cell receptor beta chains came from one sample sequenced in a study of T cell responses to AZD1222 COVID-19 vaccine. Sequencing was performed with immunoSEQ multiplex PCR; in TCRdb, only in-frame clones are kept and a portion is missing. The repertoire holds around 100,000 clones, with around 94% as singletons. This specimen consisted of peripheral blood, obtained on day 0 of AZD1222 vaccination. Source of these receptors: an adult in good health.

The chain employs TRBV7-8 and TRBJ1-1, with TRBD1 matching 8 bases. CDR3 length equals 17 residues. Germline V gene sequence: CDR1 SGHVS, CDR2 FQNEAQ. V was clipped by 1 base and J by 5 bases; unmatched bases: 12. The CDR3: CASSLVQGATIGTEAFF. The CDR3 DNA follows: TGTGCCAGCAGCTTAGTTCAGGGGGCGACGATAGGGACTGAAGCTTTCTTT.

The V and J genes are TRBV6-5 and TRBJ1-5; D is possibly TRBD1 (6 bases). The CDR3 extends over 12 amino acids. Trimming removed 6 bases from V and 11 bases from J, with 14 bases in between. Looked up from germline, CDR1 is MNHEY and CDR2 is SVGAGI. This chain's CDR3 is CASSIQGQAQHF. Here the CDR3 DNA reads TGTGCCAGCAGCATACAGGGCCAGGCCCAGCATTTT.